This passage covers 23 T cell receptor beta chains from one sample sequenced in a study of shared clonotypes between healthy human individuals. Produced via immunoSEQ multiplex PCR; TCRdb's table is partial and in-frame only. The data contain about 610,000 clones, 90% to 97% of them seen just once; the ten biggest clones take up approximately 0.12%. Terminally differentiated effector memory CD45RA+ cells were left out of the naive CD8 fraction, which was CD45RO-negative and positively selected for CCR7. Sequencing was done on a sample of naive CD8+ T cells sorted from blood. The origin of the receptors is a woman in her thirties in good health.

The genes are TRBV2 and TRBJ2-7, with 10 positions matching TRBD1. Germline V gene sequence: CDR1 SNHLY, CDR2 FYNNEI. The CDR3 runs to 15 residues. With 3 bases clipped from V and 2 bases from J, the junction kept 4 bases outside the gene matches. CDR3 residues: CASSEEGTGAYEQYF. CDR3 sequence (DNA): TGTGCCAGCAGTGAGGAGGGGACAGGGGCCTACGAGCAGTACTTC.

The chain combines TRBV7-2 with TRBJ2-1; D uncertain. Trimming removed 4 bases from V and 3 bases from J, with 13 bases in between. The CDR3 extends over 15 amino acids. Per the germline V gene, CDR1 is SGHTA and CDR2 is FQGNSA. The CDR3 DNA follows: TGTGCCAGCAGCTCTAGTCGGTCGATCTACAATGAGCAGTTCTTC. It translates to CASSSSRSIYNEQFF.

V is TRBV11-2 and J is TRBJ2-1, with 7 bases fitting TRBD2. The V gene's germline CDR1 is SGHAT and CDR2 FQNNGV. CDR3 length equals 16 residues. The ends lost 1 base at V and 2 bases at J; junction bases unmatched: 5. CDR3 coding DNA: TGTGCCAGCAGCTTAGTTGCGGGAGTCGCCTACAATGAGCAGTTCTTC. Residues: CASSLVAGVAYNEQFF.

The chain links TRBV6-1 to TRBJ2-1; D ambiguous. From germline, CDR1 is MNHNS and CDR2 SASEGT. Trimming shortened V by 4 bases and J by 6 bases, and 7 bases separated the two germline ends. The CDR3 runs 12 residues. The CDR3 sequence is CASSGLVNEQFF. CDR3 nucleotides: TGTGCCAGCAGTGGACTCGTCAATGAGCAGTTCTTC.

The V gene is TRBV30, the J gene TRBJ2-1; 9 nucleotides align to TRBD2. The germline V gene has CDR1 GTSNPN and CDR2 SVGIG (reference sequence). V was clipped by 0 bases and J by 9 bases; unmatched bases: 3. This CDR3 region has 13 residues. Written as DNA, the CDR3 is TGTGCCTGGAGTGTAATAGCGGGAGTTGAGCAGTTCTTC. The encoded protein is CAWSVIAGVEQFF.

This chain joins TRBV5-1 and TRBJ1-2, with D unclear. This CDR3 contains 14 residues. The germline V gene has CDR1 SGHRS and CDR2 YFSETQ. V lost 5 bases, J lost 2 bases, and 13 bases lay in between. The CDR3, as DNA: TGCGCCAGCAGACTCGAGGGAACCAACTATGGCTACACCTTC. Protein: CASRLEGTNYGYTF.

This sequence joins TRBV27 and TRBJ2-2; D possibly corresponds to TRBD2 (5 bases). Germline CDR1 reads MNHEY; CDR2 reads SMNVEV (reference sequence). V lost 6 bases and J 4 bases, leaving 15 bases between the germline ends. CDR3 size: 15 residues. The CDR3 region has the DNA TGTGCCAGCAGGGCTTACGCGGGTAGCACCGGGGAGCTGTTTTTT. This encodes CASRAYAGSTGELFF.

To note about this clone: This specimen includes other DNA sequences encoding the same CDR3. The chain joins TRBV5-6 to TRBJ2-3; D is unclear. The CDR3 runs to 13 residues. The V end lost 0 bases, the J end lost 1 base, and 3 bases lay between the germline ends. The germline CDR1 and CDR2 sequences are SGHDT and YYEEEE. CDR3 loop: CASSLGGTDTQYF. CDR3 DNA: TGTGCCAGCAGCTTGGGGGGCACAGATACGCAGTATTTT.

Only one count was recorded for this clone. This chain links TRBV6-5 with TRBJ1-1; D gene ambiguous. This CDR3 comprises 15 residues. Germline V lookup: CDR1 MNHEY, CDR2 SVGAGI. V lost 0 bases to trimming and J lost 5 bases, with 13 bases between them. This chain's CDR3 is CASSYSIGEGTEAFF. The CDR3 DNA is TGTGCCAGCAGTTACTCGATCGGGGAGGGTACTGAAGCTTTCTTT.

This clone was observed once. The chain links TRBV5-4 to TRBJ2-7, with D tentatively TRBD1 (6 bases). Germline V gene sequence: CDR1 SGHNT, CDR2 YYREEE (reference sequence). The CDR3 sequence is 13 residues long. The germline V and J ends were trimmed by 0 bases and 4 bases, with 8 bases remaining between them. The CDR3 DNA reads TGTGCCAGCAGCTTGGACAGGGTATACGAGCAGTACTTC. Its protein is CASSLDRVYEQYF.

This chain connects TRBV7-7 to TRBJ2-1, with D perhaps matching TRBD1 (6 bases). Germline V lookup: CDR1 SSHAT, CDR2 FNYEAQ (reference sequence). The CDR3 is made up of 15 amino acids. Deletions cut 1 base from V and 6 bases from J, with 13 bases between. CDR3 in DNA: TGTGCCAGCAGCTTAGAAACAGGGTTGAGCAATGAGCAGTTCTTC. Protein sequence: CASSLETGLSNEQFF.

The V and J genes are TRBV9 and TRBJ1-1; D might be TRBD1 (6 bases). Trimming shortened V by 3 bases and J by 1 base, and 13 bases separated the two germline ends. Germline CDR1 SGDLS, CDR2 YYNGEE. The CDR3 spans 15 residues. The CDR3 DNA follows: TGTGCCAGCAGCGAAACACAGGGACGGAACACTGAAGCTTTCTTT. Protein product: CASSETQGRNTEAFF.

The chain recombines TRBV5-6 with TRBJ1-5, with TRBD1 matching over 7 bases. Losses at the gene ends were 4 bases for V and 4 bases for J; bases not matched to a gene: 2. From germline, CDR1 is SGHDT and CDR2 YYEEEE. CDR3 size: 13 residues. The CDR3 reads CASSTTGNQPQHF. The CDR3 nucleotides are TGTGCCAGCAGCACGACAGGGAATCAGCCCCAGCATTTT.

The rearrangement joins TRBV27 to TRBJ2-5; D is perhaps TRBD2 (5 bases). CDR3 length: 15 residues. The germline V and J ends were trimmed by 2 bases and 5 bases, with 15 bases remaining between them. Germline V gives CDR1 MNHEY, CDR2 SMNVEV (reference sequence). The CDR3 region is CASSLQRSSGETQYF. CDR3 nucleotide sequence: TGTGCCAGCAGTTTACAGAGGTCTTCGGGGGAGACCCAGTACTTC.

In regard to this clone: Within the sample, other DNA sequences also encode this same CDR3. Written as DNA, the CDR3 is TGTGCCAGCAGTTTGGGTACAGATACGCAGTATTTT. Translation: CASSLGTDTQYF. This chain links TRBV28 with TRBJ2-3, with no clear D. Germline-derived CDR1 and CDR2 are MDHEN and SYDVKM. Deletions cut 3 bases from V and 3 bases from J, with 4 bases between. The CDR3 covers 12 residues.

The chain has TRBV28 and TRBJ2-3; 10 nucleotides line up with TRBD2. The V and J ends lost 5 bases and 2 bases, in that order; junction bases with no gene match: 7. The germline CDR1 and CDR2 sequences are MDHEN and SYDVKM. The CDR3 is made up of 16 amino acids. The CDR3 protein is CASSELAGTPTDTQYF. The CDR3 region has the DNA TGTGCCAGCAGTGAACTAGCGGGGACACCCACAGATACGCAGTATTTT.

This chain links TRBV6-5 with TRBJ1-2; 8 nucleotides agree with TRBD1. Germline CDR1 MNHEY, CDR2 SVGAGI. V was pared by 6 bases and J by 8 bases, with 5 bases of the junction left unmatched. The CDR3 runs 12 residues. CDR3 sequence: CASSRTGKGYTF. The CDR3 region has the DNA TGTGCCAGCAGCAGGACAGGGAAAGGCTACACCTTC.

The chain recombines TRBV29-1 with TRBJ2-1; TRBD2 is a possible D gene (5 bases). Trimming removed 7 bases at V and 8 bases at J, with 24 bases between. Germline CDR1 is SQVTM and CDR2 is ANQGSEA. The CDR3 sequence is 15 residues long. CDR3 bases: TGCAGCGCTCTTGTAGGGAGAGTCCTTATCGATGAGCAGTTCTTC. Its translation: CSALVGRVLIDEQFF.

V and J are TRBV11-3 and TRBJ2-1; D not certain. The CDR3 consists of 11 residues. V lost 0 bases and J lost 9, with 3 bases in between. Germline assignment: CDR1 SGHNT and CDR2 YENEEA. The CDR3 nucleotides are TGTGCCAGCAGCTTAGACGGTGAGCAGTTCTTC. Residues: CASSLDGEQFF.

J is TRBJ2-7 and V is TRBV4-1, with 10 bases matching TRBD2. Germline trimming cut 2 bases from V and 2 bases from J; bases unmatched to any gene: 3. The length of the CDR3 is 15 residues. From germline, CDR1 is MGHRA and CDR2 YSYEKL. The CDR3 is CASSQRTSGTYEQYF. The CDR3 DNA reads as TGCGCCAGCAGCCAACGTACTAGCGGGACCTACGAGCAGTACTTC.

The chain uses TRBV28 and TRBJ2-3; possible D gene TRBD2, 6 bases. Looked up from germline, CDR1 is MDHEN and CDR2 is SYDVKM. This CDR3 is built from 16 residues. The V end lost 5 bases, the J end lost 2 bases, and 17 bases lay between the germline ends. CDR3 in amino acids: CASSRGLTTNTDTQYF. In DNA form, the CDR3 reads TGTGCCAGCAGTCGCGGACTAACCACTAACACAGATACGCAGTATTTT.

The chain joins TRBV2 to TRBJ2-1; 13 bases are a match to TRBD2. This CDR3 spans 19 amino acids. Germline CDR1 is SNHLY and CDR2 is FYNNEI. The junction had 9 bases not matched to a gene; V was cut back by 2 bases and J by 2 bases. CDR3 residues: CASSERLGLAGLTYNEQFF. As DNA, the CDR3 is TGTGCCAGCAGTGAAAGGTTGGGACTAGCGGGATTGACCTACAATGAGCAGTTCTTC.

V and J are TRBV5-6 and TRBJ1-4; no firm D call. The CDR3 is made up of 13 amino acids. The V and J ends lost 2 bases and 7 bases respectively, with 9 bases between them. Germline V CDR1 and CDR2: SGHDT, YYEEEE. The CDR3 nucleotides are TGTGCCAGCAGCTTTGGAAGGGCTGAAAAACTGTTTTTT. Its translation: CASSFGRAEKLFF. The whole variable domain, filled in from reference TRBV5-6 and TRBJ1-4, reads DAGVTQSPTHLIKTRGQQVTLRCSPKSGHDTVSWYQQALGQGPQFIFQYYEEEERQRGNFPDRFSGHQFPNYSSELNVNALLLGDSALYLCASSFGRAEKLFFGSGTQLSVL.